The rows below give T cell receptor beta chains drawn from one sample of a study of T cell repertoires in cytomegalovirus infection. TCRdb re-called the reads with MiXCR, one entry per CDR3 protein. Of about 490,000 distinct CDR3 sequences listed, around 27% are singletons. Sequences were obtained from PBMCs. Receptors originate from a human donor in good health (CMV status not recorded). Some clones in this sample may be carry-over from other donors' samples. Both conserved end residues are part of each CDR3. The D gene is left open where the match is weak.

d_call,j_call,cdr3_length,v_call,cdr3_aa
.,TRBJ2-3,15,TRBV4-1,CASSQEVGIKATQYF
.,TRBJ1-5,13,TRBV20-1,CSARDSQGQPQHF
.,TRBJ2-2,15,TRBV2,CASSEGRSGPGELFF
TRBD2,TRBJ2-5,15,TRBV7-2,CASRNRLADQETQYF
TRBD1,TRBJ2-2,17,TRBV12-3/TRBV12-4,CASSLAGGQGNTGELFF
.,TRBJ1-1,13,TRBV7-8,CASSTLQGLEAFF
.,TRBJ2-3,16,TRBV11-2,CASSLYRQRGTDTQYF
.,TRBJ2-1,12,TRBV7-2,CASNPPYNEQFF
.,TRBJ2-1,17,TRBV4-3,CASSQDIGQGGNNEQFF
TRBD1,TRBJ1-6,13,TRBV30,CAWTLQGNSPLHF
.,TRBJ1-4,15,TRBV11-2,CASSLGGVANEKLFF
.,TRBJ2-1,12,TRBV29-1,CSVAVGYNEQFF
TRBD1,TRBJ1-5,15,TRBV24-1,CATMAAGQGAQPQHF
.,TRBJ2-5,14,TRBV7-7,CASSLSGPQETQYF
.,TRBJ2-7,14,TRBV7-9,CASSSDPLSYEQYF
.,TRBJ2-5,13,TRBV20-1,CSVPGWAQETQYF
TRBD2,TRBJ2-3,16,TRBV15,CATSRVAGGGADTQYF
.,TRBJ2-3,14,TRBV5-1,CASSGGISTDTQYF
TRBD2,TRBJ2-7,14,TRBV20-1,CSASLLAGEYEQYF
.,TRBJ2-5,15,TRBV3-1,CASSTGQGGEETQYF
.,TRBJ2-3,15,TRBV6-2/TRBV6-3,CASTSPAFSTDTQYF
.,TRBJ1-2,15,TRBV7-9,CASRKSGGRGYGYTF
.,TRBJ1-2,15,TRBV5-6,CASSLGRARIYGYTF
.,TRBJ2-3,15,TRBV6-6,CASRVGGGNTDTQYF
TRBD1,TRBJ1-5,17,TRBV19,CASSVIKSGTANQPQHF